Listed below are T cell receptor beta chains from one sample, sequenced in a study of T cell responses to AZD1222 COVID-19 vaccine. Some clones are missing from TCRdb's copy, which holds only in-frame ones; the method was immunoSEQ multiplex PCR. The repertoire holds 53,000 or so clones, roughly 85% seen once, with 5.5% to 7% in the top ten. The material was peripheral blood, obtained 28 days after the second AZD1222 dose. The receptors were gathered from an adult who received the AZD1222 COVID-19 vaccine. Both conserved end residues are part of each CDR3. D genes are given only for firm matches. Size tells how often a clone was seen (once, few, many) or the class of an expanded clone, and some rows leave it out.

clone_size j_call v_call d_call cdr3_nt cdr3_aa
- TRBJ2-7 TRBV6-5 - TGTGCCAGCAGTCCTTACGTAGGGCAGGCCTACGAGCAGTACTTC CASSPYVGQAYEQYF
- TRBJ2-7 TRBV10-3 TRBD2 TGTGCCATCAGGGGGACTAGCGGAGTCTCCTACGAGCAGTACTTC CAIRGTSGVSYEQYF
- TRBJ1-1 TRBV5-1 - TGCGCCAGCAGCTTGGGATCTGGCGGGAACACTGAAGCTTTCTTT CASSLGSGGNTEAFF
- TRBJ1-6 TRBV4-2 TRBD1 TGTGCCAGCAGCCAAGATCTGGGGACAGGGGAATCACCCCTCCACTTT CASSQDLGTGESPLHF
once TRBJ2-1 TRBV19 - TGTGCCAGTAGTATAGGAGGGGTGGGACCCCGGAACAATGAGCAGTTCTTC CASSIGGVGPRNNEQFF
few TRBJ1-2 TRBV10-2 - TGCGCCAGCAGTGAGACGAGGCGGGCAGACTTTGGCTATGGCTACACCTTC CASSETRRADFGYGYTF
- TRBJ1-5 TRBV2 - TGTGCCAGCGGTTCACCTTACGGCAATCAGCCCCAGCATTTT CASGSPYGNQPQHF
- TRBJ2-7 TRBV10-3 - TGTGCCATCAGTGAGTGGAACGAGCAGTACTTC CAISEWNEQYF
- TRBJ2-1 TRBV5-1 TRBD2 TGCGCCAGCACCTCCGCTGCGGGAGCATTCGCGCAGTTCTTC CASTSAAGAFAQFF
- TRBJ1-2 TRBV5-5 TRBD1 TGTGCCAGCAGCCCACACGGTCAGGGGGCATGGAATGGCTACACCTTC CASSPHGQGAWNGYTF
once TRBJ2-1 TRBV28 TRBD2 TGTGCCAGCAGTTTACCGGGACTAGCGGGATCTAATGAGCAGTTCTTC CASSLPGLAGSNEQFF
- TRBJ2-7 TRBV27 - TGTGCCAGCAGTTTATCCCTAGTAGGGAGGTACGAGCAGTACTTC CASSLSLVGRYEQYF
- TRBJ2-7 TRBV4-3 - TGCGCCAGCAGCCAAGATCGGGCTAGCGCCTACGAGCAGTACTTC CASSQDRASAYEQYF
few TRBJ2-7 TRBV5-5 - TGTGCCAGCAGCTTGTCTAACGACTACGAGCAGTACTTC CASSLSNDYEQYF
- TRBJ2-1 TRBV4-2 - TGTGCCAGCAGCAGCCCGGGGCTTGAGCAGTTCTTC CASSSPGLEQFF
- TRBJ2-1 TRBV12-3/TRBV12-4 - TGTGCCAGTGCGGGACTCCTCAATGAGCAGTTCTTC CASAGLLNEQFF
once TRBJ1-1 TRBV11-3 - TGTGCCAGCAGCGTGAGGGAGAACACTGAAGCTTTCTTT CASSVRENTEAFF
- TRBJ2-3 TRBV4-3 TRBD2 TGCGCCAGCAGCCAAGATGTACTAGCGGGAGATACGCAGTATTTT CASSQDVLAGDTQYF
- TRBJ2-6 TRBV27 - TGTGCCAGCAGTCGGGTTACTGGGGCCAACGTCCTGACTTTC CASSRVTGANVLTF
- TRBJ1-3 TRBV28 - TGTGCCAGCAGTTTAGGCGGCGCCTCTGGAAACACCATATATTTT CASSLGGASGNTIYF
- TRBJ2-2 TRBV27 TRBD2 TGTGCCAGCAGTTCGGGACTAGCGGGCACCGGGGAGCTGTTTTTT CASSSGLAGTGELFF
- TRBJ2-7 TRBV7-8 - TGTGCCAGCAGCTTAGCCGGTCAGGGTGGGTACGAGCAGTACTTC CASSLAGQGGYEQYF
- TRBJ2-7 TRBV7-2 - TGTGCCAGCAGCTTAGGCCCTCTAACCGGAACGGGCTACGAGCAGTACTTC CASSLGPLTGTGYEQYF
few TRBJ2-1 TRBV5-1 - TGCGCCAGCAGTAGCAGGGGAGACAATGAGCAGTTCTTC CASSSRGDNEQFF
- TRBJ2-7 TRBV28 - TGTGCCAGCAGTGCCGGGATTATTTCCTACGAGCAGTACTTC CASSAGIISYEQYF
- TRBJ1-4 TRBV7-9 TRBD1 TGTGCCAGCAGCTTAGTACCGGACAGGCTAAATGAAAAACTGTTTTTT CASSLVPDRLNEKLFF
few TRBJ2-2 TRBV24-1 TRBD1 TGTGCCACCAGCCGCGGACAGGGCGGGGAGCTGTTTTTT CATSRGQGGELFF
- TRBJ1-1 TRBV6-5 - TGTGCCAGCAGTTACGGGGGGCAGGTCACTGAAGCTTTCTTT CASSYGGQVTEAFF
- TRBJ1-4 TRBV18 - TGTGCCAGCTCACTTAGGGGAGCTAATGAAAAACTGTTTTTT CASSLRGANEKLFF
- TRBJ2-1 TRBV19 - TGTGCCAGTAGTGATGGACATACATCCTACAATGAGCAGTTCTTC CASSDGHTSYNEQFF
- TRBJ2-1 TRBV5-1 - TGCGCCAGCAGCTCCTGGGATCGAAATGAGCAGTTCTTC CASSSWDRNEQFF
- TRBJ2-7 TRBV9 TRBD2 TGTGCCAGCAGCGCAAAGCGGGATCCCTACGAGCAGTACTTC CASSAKRDPYEQYF
- TRBJ2-2 TRBV4-1 - TGCGCCAGCAGCCAAGATGGAAGGGTAGAGGCCGGGGAGCTGTTTTTT CASSQDGRVEAGELFF
- TRBJ2-1 TRBV27 TRBD2 TGTGCCAGCAGTTTAGGTAGCGGGAGGTGGTTCTTC CASSLGSGRWFF
- TRBJ1-2 TRBV3-1/TRBV3-2 TRBD1 TGTGCCAGCAGCCAAGGGTTGCAGGGGGGGAACTATGGCTACACCTTC CASSQGLQGGNYGYTF
few TRBJ2-7 TRBV7-2 - TGTGCCAGCAGCTTAGGTGGTGCGGAGCCCGCCTACGAGCAGTACTTC CASSLGGAEPAYEQYF
- TRBJ2-3 TRBV5-5 - TGTGCCAGCAGCCCGGCGACAGGCCGCACAGATACGCAGTATTTT CASSPATGRTDTQYF
- TRBJ2-3 TRBV7-3 TRBD2 TGTGCCAGCAGCTCGGGACTAGCGGGAGTAGCAGATACGCAGTATTTT CASSSGLAGVADTQYF
once TRBJ2-7 TRBV7-2 - TGTGCCAGCAGCCCCCAAGGATTGGCCTACGAGCAGTACTTC CASSPQGLAYEQYF
medium-sized TRBJ2-1 TRBV9 TRBD2 TGTGCCAGCAGCCCCAGCGGGAGGGCCTCCTACAATGAGCAGTTCTTC CASSPSGRASYNEQFF